Below are 25 T cell receptor beta chains sequenced from a single sample in a study of blood T cell repertoires in COVID-19. Generated by immunoSEQ multiplex PCR, the TCRdb table keeps only in-frame clones and is missing some. This table has 250,000 to 300,000 clones, around 87% appearing once. Input material: peripheral blood. These receptor sequences come from a man aged 18 to 29 with active or convalescent COVID-19.

DNA of the CDR3: TGCGCCAGCAGGCCCCAACAGTTTAGCACAGATACGCAGTATTTT. It is translated as CASRPQQFSTDTQYF. V is TRBV4-1 and J is TRBJ2-3; no clear D. Germline lookup yields CDR1 MGHRA and CDR2 YSYEKL. Trimming pared 6 bases from V and 0 bases from J, leaving 13 bases between. The CDR3 length is 15 residues.

The V call is TRBV11-3, the J call TRBJ1-3, with a weak D call TRBD1 (6 bases). CDR1 and CDR2 (germline): SGHNT, YENEEA. Trimming shortened V by 4 bases and J by 8 bases, and 15 bases separated the two germline ends. The CDR3 consists of 14 residues. The CDR3 coding sequence is TGTGCCAGCAGCTACCGAGGGGGATTTGACACCATATATTTT. Translating gives CASSYRGGFDTIYF. Full variable domain (remainder filled in from reference TRBV11-3 and TRBJ1-3): EAGVVQSPRYKIIEKKQPVAFWCNPISGHNTLYWYLQNLGQGPELLIRYENEEAVDDSQLPKDRFSAERLKGVDSTLKIQPAELGDSAVYLCASSYRGGFDTIYFGEGSWLTVV.

The count of this clone is one. This chain joins TRBV9 and TRBJ2-1; 15 nucleotides match TRBD2. The CDR3 spans 16 residues. The germline V gene encodes CDR1 SGDLS and CDR2 YYNGEE. The ends lost 4 bases at V and 8 bases at J; junction bases unmatched: 7. Here the CDR3 DNA reads TGTGCCAGCAGCCTGGGACTAGCGGGGGGCCGGGATGAGCAGTTCTTC. Translated, it gives CASSLGLAGGRDEQFF.

This clone was recorded only once. The rearrangement joins TRBV3-1 (or the pseudogene TRBV3-2) to TRBJ2-3; D might be TRBD2 (5 bases). The CDR3 has 16 amino acids. V shed 3 bases and J shed 0 bases, with 13 bases lying between them. Germline loops: CDR1 LGHDT, CDR2 YNNKEL (reference sequence). Written as DNA, the CDR3 is TGTGCCAGCAGCCACCGAGGGATCCATAGCACAGATACGCAGTATTTT. Translated, it gives CASSHRGIHSTDTQYF.

J is TRBJ2-2 and V is TRBV7-2; D is perhaps TRBD2 (6 bases). CDR3 length: 12 amino acids. The germline gives CDR1 SGHTA, CDR2 FQGNSA. V was pared by 4 bases and J by 6 bases, with 6 bases between. The CDR3 is CASSWRAGELFF. Here the CDR3 DNA reads TGTGCCAGCAGCTGGAGGGCCGGGGAGCTGTTTTTT.

The CDR3 spells CASSLDRVGNTIYF. The CDR3 coding sequence is TGTGCCAGCAGCCTAGACAGGGTTGGAAACACCATATATTTT. This chain links TRBV7-9 with TRBJ1-3; 7 bases map to TRBD1. Germline V lookup: CDR1 SEHNR, CDR2 FQNEAQ (reference sequence). The V gene end was trimmed by 5 bases and the J gene end by 3 bases; junction bases not matched to a gene: 4. This CDR3 comprises 14 residues.

This clone was counted once. The CDR3 reads CASSEGAGGPTDTQYF. The CDR3 DNA is TGTGCCAGCAGTGAGGGAGCGGGGGGACCCACAGATACGCAGTATTTT. The rearrangement joins TRBV6-4 to TRBJ2-3; 9 nucleotides line up with TRBD2. The CDR3 has 16 amino acids. After removal of 3 bases from V and 2 bases from J, the junction contained 6 bases not matched to a gene. CDR1 MRHNA and CDR2 SNTAGT come from the germline V gene.

The CDR3 nucleotides read TGTGCCAGCTCCGAGGGAACCTACGAGCAGTACTTC. This codes for CASSEGTYEQYF. This chain connects TRBV2 to TRBJ2-7, with D perhaps matching TRBD2 (5 bases). The CDR3 consists of 12 residues. V lost 8 bases and J lost 2, with 10 bases in between. CDR1 is SNHLY, CDR2 FYNNEI, per germline.

This sequence joins TRBV4-2 and TRBJ2-7; D not certain. The V end lost 1 base, the J end lost 3 bases, and 7 bases lay between the germline ends. From germline, CDR1 is LGHNA and CDR2 YNFKEQ. This CDR3 spans 13 amino acids. CDR3 protein: CASSQVLFYEQYF. In nucleotides, the CDR3 is TGTGCCAGCAGCCAAGTTCTTTTCTACGAGCAGTACTTC.

CDR3 amino acids: CASSHGLDNSPLHF. CDR3 nucleotide sequence: TGTGCCAGCAGTCATGGACTAGATAATTCACCCCTCCACTTT. The V gene is TRBV27, the J gene TRBJ1-6, with D hard to call. Germline V gene lookup returns CDR1 MNHEY and CDR2 SMNVEV (reference sequence). Trimming left V 5 bases short and J 5 bases short, with 10 bases between. The CDR3 sequence is 14 residues long.

The chain joins TRBV6-5 to TRBJ2-7; D possibly corresponds to TRBD1 (5 bases). Deletions cut 3 bases from V and 2 bases from J, with 11 bases between. Germline V lookup: CDR1 MNHEY, CDR2 SVGAGI. This CDR3 contains 14 residues. DNA of the CDR3: TGTGCCAGCAGTTATGGGCCAGGGACCTACGAGCAGTACTTC. This sequence encodes CASSYGPGTYEQYF.

This clone came up once. The chain carries TRBV30 and TRBJ1-5; D unclear. Trimming removed 0 bases at V and 7 bases at J, with 19 bases between. Germline loops: CDR1 GTSNPN, CDR2 SVGIG (reference sequence). CDR3 length: 16 residues. CDR3 DNA sequence: TGTGCCTGGAGTGTCGAAAGTTCGGGGTGGCGGCAGCCCCAGCATTTT. Its protein product is CAWSVESSGWRQPQHF.

This clone appeared a single time. The chain combines TRBV28 with TRBJ2-1; D call uncertain. Germline V gene data show CDR1 as MDHEN and CDR2 as SYDVKM. Trimming pared 6 bases from V and 8 bases from J, leaving 11 bases between. This CDR3 is built from 12 residues. The CDR3 here is CASSRSNYEQFF. The CDR3 DNA is TGTGCCAGCAGCAGGTCGAACTATGAGCAGTTCTTC.

This sequence joins TRBV30 and TRBJ2-5; a possible D gene is TRBD2 (6 bases). The V and J ends lost 5 bases and 3 bases respectively, with 13 bases between them. The CDR3 runs to 13 residues. CDR1 and CDR2 (germline): GTSNPN, SVGIG (reference sequence). CDR3 sequence: CAWGKGGEETQYF. CDR3 in DNA: TGTGCCTGGGGAAAGGGCGGGGAAGAGACCCAGTACTTC.

The genes are TRBV24-1 and TRBJ2-3, with 7 bases matching TRBD2. J gave up 3 bases and V 3 bases, and 5 bases lay outside the gene matches. Germline lookup yields CDR1 KGHDR and CDR2 SFDVKD. The CDR3 runs 15 residues. CDR3 DNA: TGTGCCACCAGTGATCCTTGGCGGGGGACAGATACGCAGTATTTT. Translation: CATSDPWRGTDTQYF.

The V and J genes are TRBV4-3 and TRBJ1-6; D possibly corresponds to TRBD1 (6 bases). Between the trimmed V and J ends, which lost 4 bases and 6 bases, there was a span of 13 bases. CDR3 size: 15 residues. The germline V gene has CDR1 LGHNA and CDR2 YSLEER. In DNA, the CDR3 is TGCGCCAGCAGCCGAAAAACAGGGCTTAATTCACCCCTCCACTTT. This codes for CASSRKTGLNSPLHF.

This sequence joins TRBV19 and TRBJ2-1; 13 bases match TRBD2. The CDR3 totals 16 residues. Trimming removed 5 bases from V and 4 bases from J; junction bases left unmatched: 5. Per the germline V gene, CDR1 is LNHDA and CDR2 is SQIVND (reference sequence). The CDR3, as DNA: TGTGCCAGTAGTTCCCGACTAGCGGGGGGTTACAATGAGCAGTTCTTC. Translation gives CASSSRLAGGYNEQFF.

This clone was detected a few times. The chain recombines TRBV6-6 with TRBJ1-6; 9 nucleotides match TRBD1. Germline CDR1 MNHNY, CDR2 SVGAGI (reference sequence). This CDR3 spans 14 amino acids. The junction had 7 bases not matched to a gene; V was cut back by 6 bases and J by 10 bases. The CDR3 DNA sequence: TGTGCCAGCAGGCAGGGACAGGGCAACTCACCCCTCCACTTT. It codes for CASRQGQGNSPLHF.

This clone was seen just once. The V call is TRBV11-2, the J call TRBJ1-1; a possible D gene is TRBD1 (6 bases). Trimming stripped 6 bases from V and 1 base from J, with 12 bases between. Germline CDR1 reads SGHAT; CDR2 reads FQNNGV. The CDR3 is 14 amino acids. Here the CDR3 reads CASSTQGANTEAFF. The CDR3 DNA reads TGTGCCAGCAGTACACAGGGTGCGAACACTGAAGCTTTCTTT.

The gene calls are TRBV12-3 or TRBV12-4 and TRBJ1-5, with 9 bases lining up with TRBD1. The CDR3 runs 13 residues. After removal of 7 bases from V and 4 bases from J, the junction contained 2 bases not matched to a gene. The CDR3 here is CASTGTGNQPQHF. CDR3 coding DNA: TGTGCCAGCACCGGGACAGGGAATCAGCCCCAGCATTTT.

The rearrangement links TRBV4-1 to TRBJ1-3; D is unclear. V lost 4 bases to trimming and J lost 4 bases, with 17 bases between them. The CDR3 length is 16 residues. The germline CDR1 and CDR2 sequences are MGHRA and YSYEKL. The CDR3 nucleotides are TGCGCCAGCAGCCCCTTGGGGAGGCGAGCAGGAAACACCATATATTTT. Amino acids: CASSPLGRRAGNTIYF.

This chain connects TRBV11-3 to TRBJ2-1; no clear D. CDR1 is SGHNT and CDR2 is YENEEA in the germline V gene. V was clipped by 0 bases and J by 7 bases, with 7 bases between them. There are 13 residues in the CDR3. CDR3 region: CASSLDAWNEQFF. The CDR3 coding sequence is TGTGCCAGCAGCTTAGACGCGTGGAATGAGCAGTTCTTC.

V gene TRBV5-1 combines with J gene TRBJ1-5, with D possibly TRBD1 on 5 matching bases. Germline CDR1 and CDR2: SGHRS and YFSETQ. Trimming stripped 0 bases from V and 3 bases from J, with 10 bases between. There are 15 residues in the CDR3. CDR3 bases: TGCGCCAGCAGCTTGGGGTCAGGGAACAATCAGCCCCAGCATTTT. It encodes CASSLGSGNNQPQHF. Complete variable domain (other parts from reference TRBV5-1 and TRBJ1-5): KAGVTQTPRYLIKTRGQQVTLSCSPISGHRSVSWYQQTPGQGLQFLFEYFSETQRNKGNFPGRFSGRQFSNSRSEMNVSTLELGDSALYLCASSLGSGNNQPQHFGDGTRLSIL.

This clone was observed once. The chain combines TRBV19 with TRBJ2-2, with 7 bases lining up with TRBD1. This CDR3 contains 14 residues. Germline CDR1 reads LNHDA; CDR2 reads SQIVND (reference sequence). V lost 7 bases, J lost 2 bases, and 4 bases stayed unmatched. DNA for the CDR3: TGTGCCAGTACCGGGACAGTTAACACCGGGGAGCTGTTTTTT. It specifies CASTGTVNTGELFF.

The chain couples TRBV11-3 to TRBJ2-3; D is perhaps TRBD1 (6 bases). Trimming left V 1 base short and J 3 bases short, with 14 bases between. Germline assignment: CDR1 SGHNT and CDR2 YENEEA. The CDR3 length is 16 residues. The CDR3 region is CASSLGDNPGTDTQYF. The DNA for the CDR3 is TGTGCCAGCAGCTTAGGGGACAACCCGGGGACAGATACGCAGTATTTT.